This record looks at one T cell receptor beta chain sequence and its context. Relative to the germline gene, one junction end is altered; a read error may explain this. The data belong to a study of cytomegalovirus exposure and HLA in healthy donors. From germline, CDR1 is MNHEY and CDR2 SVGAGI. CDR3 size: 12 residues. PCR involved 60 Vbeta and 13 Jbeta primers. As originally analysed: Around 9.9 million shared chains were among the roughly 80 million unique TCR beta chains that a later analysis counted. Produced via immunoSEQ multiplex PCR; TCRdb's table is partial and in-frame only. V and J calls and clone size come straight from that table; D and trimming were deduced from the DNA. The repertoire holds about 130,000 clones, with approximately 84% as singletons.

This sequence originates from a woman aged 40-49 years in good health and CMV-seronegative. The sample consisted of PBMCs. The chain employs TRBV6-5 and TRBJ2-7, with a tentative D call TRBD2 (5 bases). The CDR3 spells CASSSETGKPDF. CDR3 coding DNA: TGTGCCAGCAGTTCGGAAACCGGGAAACCGGACTTC.